This T cell receptor (beta chain) was sequenced during a study of T cell responses to AZD1222 COVID-19 vaccine. The method was immunoSEQ multiplex PCR; TCRdb's version includes in-frame clones alone and lacks a portion of them. The top ten hold 12% to 15% of the sample, which has roughly 100,000 clones, 84% seen once. The CDR3 spans 17 residues. CDR1 and CDR2 from the germline V gene are MNHNY and SVGAGI (reference sequence). V lost 5 bases to trimming and J lost 0 bases; unmatched junction nucleotides: 10. In the case of this clone: Its antigen is unknown.

Whole-study results and caveats: Spike regions recognized by vaccine-associated CD4 TCRs spanned the protein, led by 160-218 and 743-854.

Sequenced here: peripheral blood, sampled 28 days after the second AZD1222 dose. The TCR comes from an adult who received the AZD1222 COVID-19 vaccine. The chain links TRBV6-6 to TRBJ2-7; 10 bases map to TRBD1. CDR3 bases: TGTGCCAGCAGTCAATACACCGGGACAGGGGTCTCCTACGAGCAGTACTTC. Translating gives CASSQYTGTGVSYEQYF.